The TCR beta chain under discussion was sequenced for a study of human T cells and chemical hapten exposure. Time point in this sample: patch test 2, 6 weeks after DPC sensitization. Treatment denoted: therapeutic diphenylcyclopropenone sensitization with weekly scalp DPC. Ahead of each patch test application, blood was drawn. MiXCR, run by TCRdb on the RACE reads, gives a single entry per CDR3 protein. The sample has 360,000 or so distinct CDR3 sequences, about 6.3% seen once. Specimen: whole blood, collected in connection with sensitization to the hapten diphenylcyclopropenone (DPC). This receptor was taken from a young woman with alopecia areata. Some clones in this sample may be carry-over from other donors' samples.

DNA for the CDR3: TGTGCCAGCAGTTATGGAGGGACAGGATCGTCAAGCTACACCTTC. Translation: CASSYGGTGSSSYTF. The J gene is TRBJ1-2, the V gene TRBV6-2 or TRBV6-3; 8 bases align to TRBD1. CDR3 length: 15 amino acids. Losses at the gene ends were 3 bases for V and 9 bases for J; bases not matched to a gene: 12. The germline V gene encodes CDR1 MNHEY and CDR2 SVGEGT.